This T cell receptor beta chain comes out of a study of T cells in localized non-small cell lung cancer. Turning to this clone: Its antigen is undetermined.

Data came from immunoSEQ multiplex PCR; TCRdb stores just in-frame clones and leaves some out. Of 45,000 or so clones listed, 81% are singletons. General observations from the study: Clonality peaked in uninvolved adjacent lung rather than tumor. An association was observed between higher blood T cell density and longer overall survival. Heterogeneity stays possible, as sequencing covered only one tumor region. Turning up in adjacent lung were a median around 60 of the top 100 tumor clones.

This CDR3 spans 14 amino acids. The V and J ends lost 6 bases and 5 bases, in that order; junction bases with no gene match: 5. Germline values: CDR1 LNHDA, CDR2 SQIVND (reference sequence). V usage is TRBV19 and J usage is TRBJ2-2; 8 bases fit TRBD2. The sequencing used peripheral blood mononuclear cells, collected before any cancer treatment. This sequence was found in a man aged 35 to 69 with stage III lung adenocarcinoma. The CDR3 loop is CASRSGGGTGELFF. DNA for the CDR3: TGTGCCAGTAGGAGCGGGGGCGGGACCGGGGAGCTGTTTTTT.